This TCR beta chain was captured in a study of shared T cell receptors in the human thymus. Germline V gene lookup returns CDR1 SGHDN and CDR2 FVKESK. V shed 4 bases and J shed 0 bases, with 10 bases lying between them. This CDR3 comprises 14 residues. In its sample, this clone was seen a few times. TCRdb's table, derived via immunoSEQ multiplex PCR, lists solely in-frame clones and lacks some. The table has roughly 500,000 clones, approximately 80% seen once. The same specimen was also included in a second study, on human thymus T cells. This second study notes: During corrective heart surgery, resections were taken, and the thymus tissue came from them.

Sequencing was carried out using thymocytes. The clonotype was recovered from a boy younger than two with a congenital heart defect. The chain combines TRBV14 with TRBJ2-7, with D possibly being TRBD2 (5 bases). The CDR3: CASSRGISSYEQYF. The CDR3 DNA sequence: TGTGCCAGCAGCCGAGGGATTAGCTCCTACGAGCAGTACTTC.